Listed below are T cell receptor beta chains from one sample, sequenced in a study of T-cell reconstitution after alpha-beta-depleted transplantation in children. TCRdb re-derived calls from the PCR reads in MiXCR, one entry per CDR3 protein. Of around 680,000 distinct CDR3 sequences listed, roughly 17% are singletons. Sequences were derived from PBMCs from the stem cell graft donor, sampled from the stem cell graft. The source is a human donor who donated a stem cell graft to a child with acute myeloid leukemia. The CDR3 runs from the conserved cysteine through the conserved F or W. D genes are given only for firm matches. The size entry is marked missing in some rows and otherwise reads once, few, many or a size class.

size	V	D	J	DNA	CDR3
many	TRBV13	-	TRBJ2-4	TGTGCCAGCAGCTTAGCCCGCAAAAACATTCAGTACTTC	CASSLARKNIQYF
many	TRBV10-3	-	TRBJ2-7	TGTGCCATCAGTGATTTGGAGGGGACCTCCTACGAGCAGTACTTC	CAISDLEGTSYEQYF
-	TRBV11-2	TRBD2	TRBJ2-1	TGTGCCAGCAGCTCCCCCGGTGGTAGCGGGGGCCGTAGCTCCTACAATGAGCAGTTCTTC	CASSSPGGSGGRSSYNEQFF
-	TRBV15	TRBD1	TRBJ1-6	TGTGCCACCAGCAGAGATCTTTCCGGACAGGGTCCTTCACCCCTCCACTTT	CATSRDLSGQGPSPLHF
-	TRBV18	TRBD1	TRBJ2-5	TGTGCCAGCTCACTATGGGACAGGGAGCACGAGACCCAGTACTTC	CASSLWDREHETQYF
few	TRBV12-3/TRBV12-4	-	TRBJ1-3	TGTGCCAGCACCAGTCAAGCGGGGGCTGGAAACACCATATATTTT	CASTSQAGAGNTIYF
-	TRBV29-1	-	TRBJ2-5	TGCAGCGCCGGGGGAGAGACCCAGTACTTC	CSAGGETQYF
many	TRBV10-3	-	TRBJ1-1	TGTGCCATCAGTGAGTCGACTCGGGACACTGAAGCTTTCTTT	CAISESTRDTEAFF
-	TRBV20-1	-	TRBJ1-5	TGCAGTGCTTCTATAGCAGGGGCAGGCGGCAATCAGCCCCAGCATTTT	CSASIAGAGGNQPQHF
-	TRBV28	TRBD2	TRBJ2-1	TGTGCCAGCACCCACGGGGTAGCGGGGGACCTCTCCTACAATGAGCAGTTCTTC	CASTHGVAGDLSYNEQFF
many	TRBV20-1	-	TRBJ2-5	TGCAGTGCTTTACAGAGCTTCCAAGAGACCCAGTACTTC	CSALQSFQETQYF
-	TRBV7-8	TRBD2	TRBJ2-5	TGTGCCAGCAGCCAGGCGGGAGTAGGACTAAGGACCTTC	CASSQAGVGLRTF
-	TRBV7-6	-	TRBJ2-2	TGTGCCAGCAGCAGAATGGGAACGAACACCGGGGAGCTGTTTTTT	CASSRMGTNTGELFF
-	TRBV20-1	-	TRBJ1-5	TGCAGTGCTATACGGGGAGACAATCAGCCCCAGCATTTT	CSAIRGDNQPQHF
few	TRBV20-1	-	TRBJ1-2	TGCAGTGCTAGAGCCCCCCGTTGGGGCACCTATGGCTACACCTTC	CSARAPRWGTYGYTF
few	TRBV12-3/TRBV12-4	-	TRBJ2-2	TGTGCCAGCAGTTTACGGGGAGGCTACACCGGGGAGCTGTTTTTT	CASSLRGGYTGELFF
many	TRBV5-6	TRBD2	TRBJ2-1	TGTGCCAGCAGCTTGGGGACTAGCGGGGTATACAATGAGCAGTTCTTC	CASSLGTSGVYNEQFF
many	TRBV20-1	-	TRBJ2-5	TGCAGTGCTAGAGATCCCTGGGCAGGGCAAGAGACCCAGTACTTC	CSARDPWAGQETQYF
-	TRBV29-1	-	TRBJ2-4	TGCAGCGTTGAAGTAGGAGTCAAAAACATTCAGTACTTC	CSVEVGVKNIQYF
few	TRBV11-1	TRBD2	TRBJ2-7	TGTGCCAGCAGCTTAGCGGATAGCGGGGGGGCGTCCTCCTACGAGCAGTACTTC	CASSLADSGGASSYEQYF
few	TRBV14	TRBD1	TRBJ1-1	TGTGCCAGCAGCCACGGGAACAGGGGTGAAGCTTTCTTT	CASSHGNRGEAFF
-	TRBV4-3	-	TRBJ1-1	TGCGCCAGCAGCCAAGATGCTCTTCGACAGGAAAACACTGAAGCTTTCTTT	CASSQDALRQENTEAFF
-	TRBV27	-	TRBJ2-7	TGTGCCAGCACCTCCTTGGCGGGGTACGAGCAGTACTTC	CASTSLAGYEQYF
-	TRBV20-1	-	TRBJ2-7	TGCAGTGCTAGGGAGGGGAACGTCTACGAGCAGTACTTC	CSAREGNVYEQYF
-	TRBV18	-	TRBJ1-2	TGTGCCAGCTCACCAGGAACAGGGAGTGACTATGGCTACACCTTC	CASSPGTGSDYGYTF
-	TRBV6-5	-	TRBJ2-1	TGTGCCAGCAGTAACGAAGGAGGGGGGCCTTTTAACAATGAGCAGTTCTTC	CASSNEGGGPFNNEQFF
few	TRBV2	-	TRBJ1-1	TGTGCCAGTGGGAAGGGGGACACTGAAGCTTTCTTT	CASGKGDTEAFF
-	TRBV5-1	TRBD2	TRBJ2-7	TGCGCCAGCAGCTTGAATATCGGGGGGTCCGCCTACGAGCAGTACTTC	CASSLNIGGSAYEQYF
many	TRBV6-5	TRBD2	TRBJ2-1	TGTGCCAGCAGTTTGACTAGCGGGGAGTACAATGAGCAGTTCTTC	CASSLTSGEYNEQFF
few	TRBV7-8	TRBD1	TRBJ2-5	TGTGCCAGCAGCTTAGAGGGACAGGGGTACCAAGAGACCCAGTACTTC	CASSLEGQGYQETQYF
-	TRBV7-2	-	TRBJ2-7	TGTGCCAGCAGCTTAGTCCCCCTCCAGGGACCCTACGAGCAGTACTTC	CASSLVPLQGPYEQYF
many	TRBV6-6	-	TRBJ1-5	TGTGCCGCCCAGTCGGGACAACCAGAGCCCCAGCATTTT	CAAQSGQPEPQHF
many	TRBV7-2	TRBD1	TRBJ1-1	TGTGCCAGCAGCCCCAGACCAGGGGGCTCGGGGGCTTTCTTT	CASSPRPGGSGAFF
many	TRBV20-1	TRBD1	TRBJ1-5	TGCAGTGCTAGACCCTACAGGGGGGCCGGCAATCAGCCCCAGCATTTT	CSARPYRGAGNQPQHF
few	TRBV12-3/TRBV12-4	-	TRBJ1-5	TGTGCCAGCAATACCGCCACCCGGACAGCTAGCAATCAGCCCCAGCATTTT	CASNTATRTASNQPQHF
many	TRBV7-9	-	TRBJ2-3	TGTGCCAGCAGCTTATTCAGAGGCACAGATACGCAGTATTTT	CASSLFRGTDTQYF
-	TRBV5-1	TRBD1	TRBJ1-5	TGCGCCAGCAGGTCCGGGACAGGAAGTGGTCAGCCCCAGCATTTT	CASRSGTGSGQPQHF
few	TRBV20-1	-	TRBJ1-2	TGCAGTGCTAGAGAAACCCGGGCAGCTAACTATGGCTACACCTTC	CSARETRAANYGYTF
many	TRBV12-3/TRBV12-4	TRBD1	TRBJ2-1	TGTGCCAGCAGCCTATGGACAGGGGGAACAAATGAGCAGTTCTTC	CASSLWTGGTNEQFF
few	TRBV20-1	-	TRBJ2-6	TGCAGTGCTAGGGTCTCTGGCGGCCCTGGCTCTGGGGCCAACGTCCTGACTTTC	CSARVSGGPGSGANVLTF
many	TRBV10-3	TRBD1	TRBJ2-7	TGTGCCATCAGTGAACAAGACAGGGGCGACGAGCAGTACTTC	CAISEQDRGDEQYF
many	TRBV5-6	TRBD1	TRBJ1-1	TGTGCCAGCAGCCCAACGACAGGGGGCGTTATGAACACTGAAGCTTTCTTT	CASSPTTGGVMNTEAFF
once	TRBV21-1	-	TRBJ2-5	TGTGCCAGCAGCAAGGCGGCCCCCAGGGCCAGACGGCCCTCCTATCAAGAGACCCAGTACTTC	CASSKAAPRARRPSYQETQYF
many	TRBV4-3	-	TRBJ2-1	TGCGCCAGCAGCCAAGATAGCGACGGGGATGAGCAGTTCTTC	CASSQDSDGDEQFF
-	TRBV20-1	-	TRBJ1-1	TGCAGTGCTAGACCAAGGCAGGGCATGAACACTGAAGCTTTCTTT	CSARPRQGMNTEAFF
few	TRBV13	-	TRBJ2-7	TGTGCCAGCAGCCCAAGGGGGGGCAGGACCTACGAGCAGTACTTC	CASSPRGGRTYEQYF
-	TRBV20-1	-	TRBJ1-1	TGCAGTGCTAGAGTCCATTTGGGTCGGGGCCTCCGAAGGAACACTGAAGCTTTCTTT	CSARVHLGRGLRRNTEAFF
-	TRBV4-3	-	TRBJ2-1	TGCGCCAGCAGCCAAGATAACAATCTCCCCTACAATGAGCAGTTCTTC	CASSQDNNLPYNEQFF
-	TRBV7-2	-	TRBJ2-1	TGTGCCAGCAGCTTAACGAACAGAAATGAGCAGTTCTTC	CASSLTNRNEQFF
-	TRBV18	-	TRBJ2-7	TGTGCCAGCTCACCGGGGCTGGTACTTGAGAGCGAGCAGTACTTC	CASSPGLVLESEQYF
few	TRBV7-3	TRBD1	TRBJ2-1	TGTGCCAGCAGCTTTGCAAGACAGGGGAACAATGAGCAGTTCTTC	CASSFARQGNNEQFF
-	TRBV25-1	-	TRBJ2-5	TGTGCCAGCAGTGAAGGGAAGGGAAGTATGTTTGAGACCCAGTACTTC	CASSEGKGSMFETQYF
many	TRBV29-1	-	TRBJ1-6	TGCAGCGTTGGAACGGACAGAGATAATTCACCCCTCCACTTT	CSVGTDRDNSPLHF